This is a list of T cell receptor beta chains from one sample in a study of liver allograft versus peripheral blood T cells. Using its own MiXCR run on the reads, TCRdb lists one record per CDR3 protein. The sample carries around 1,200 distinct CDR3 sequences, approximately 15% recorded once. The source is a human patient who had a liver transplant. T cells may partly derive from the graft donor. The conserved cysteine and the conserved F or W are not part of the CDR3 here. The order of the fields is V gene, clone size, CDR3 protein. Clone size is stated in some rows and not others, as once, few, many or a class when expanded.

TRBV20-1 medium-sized SAYLNEQF
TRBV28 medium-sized ASSHESTGELF
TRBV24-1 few ATSDSQTQY
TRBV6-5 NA ASRPIIRARNTEAF
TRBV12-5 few ASGPGAGWNEQF
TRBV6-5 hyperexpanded ASRMGQGFYNSPLH
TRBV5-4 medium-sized ASSPNRGRFNEQF
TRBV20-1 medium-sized SAKTGLNSPLH
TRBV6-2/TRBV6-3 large ASSYRGRNQPQH
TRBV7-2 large ASSLQGTPTFPEKLF
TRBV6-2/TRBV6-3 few ASSWDSGANVLT
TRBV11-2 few ASSLVLGEATEAF
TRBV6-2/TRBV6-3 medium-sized ASSYGPTQQY
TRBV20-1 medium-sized SAPPPLAGKHEQY
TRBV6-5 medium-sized ASSRWGGAPYNEQF
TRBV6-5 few ASRMGQGSEKLF
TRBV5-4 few ASSIRLAGDTDTQY
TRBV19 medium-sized ASSTGRGRSYEQY
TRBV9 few ASSKGSLANEKLF
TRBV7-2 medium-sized ASSLAGTQETQY
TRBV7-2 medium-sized ASSLVEYEQY
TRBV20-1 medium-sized SADRQGRNEQF
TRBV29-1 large SVRSGEKLF
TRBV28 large ASSLYRTYGNTIY
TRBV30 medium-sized AWSTGQRSYNEQF